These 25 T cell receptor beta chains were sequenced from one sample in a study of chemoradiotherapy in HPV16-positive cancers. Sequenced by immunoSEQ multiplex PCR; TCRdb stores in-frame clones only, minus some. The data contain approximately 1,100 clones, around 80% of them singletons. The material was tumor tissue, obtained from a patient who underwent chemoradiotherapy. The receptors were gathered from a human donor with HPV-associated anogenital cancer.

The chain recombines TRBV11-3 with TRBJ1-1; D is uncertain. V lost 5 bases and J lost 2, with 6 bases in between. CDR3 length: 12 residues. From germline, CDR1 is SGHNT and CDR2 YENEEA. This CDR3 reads CASSRINTEAFF. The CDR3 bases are TGTGCCAGCAGCAGGATTAACACTGAAGCTTTCTTT.

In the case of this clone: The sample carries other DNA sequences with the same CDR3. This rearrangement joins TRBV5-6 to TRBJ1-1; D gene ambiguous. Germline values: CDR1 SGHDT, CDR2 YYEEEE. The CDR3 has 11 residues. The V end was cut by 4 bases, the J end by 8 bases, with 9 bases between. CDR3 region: CASSADNEAFF. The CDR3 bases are TGTGCCAGCAGCGCAGACAACGAAGCTTTCTTT.

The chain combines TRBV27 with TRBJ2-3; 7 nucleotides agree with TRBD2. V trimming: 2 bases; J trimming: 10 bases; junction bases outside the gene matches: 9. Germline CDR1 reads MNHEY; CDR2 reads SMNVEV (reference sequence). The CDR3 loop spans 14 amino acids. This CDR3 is CASSLGGEAKAQYF. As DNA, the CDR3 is TGTGCCAGCAGTTTAGGGGGGGAGGCAAAGGCGCAGTATTTT.

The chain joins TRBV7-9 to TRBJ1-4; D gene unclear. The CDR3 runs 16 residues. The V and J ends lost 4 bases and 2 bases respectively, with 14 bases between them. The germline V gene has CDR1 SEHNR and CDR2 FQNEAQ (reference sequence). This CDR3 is CASSSDVGGTNEKLFF. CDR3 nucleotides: TGTGCCAGCAGCTCCGACGTGGGTGGGACTAATGAAAAACTGTTTTTT. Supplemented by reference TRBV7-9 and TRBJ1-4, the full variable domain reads DTGVSQNPRHKITKRGQNVTFRCDPISEHNRLYWYRQTLGQGPEFLTYFQNEAQLEKSRLLSDRFSAERPKGSFSTLEIQRTEQGDSAMYLCASSSDVGGTNEKLFFGSGTQLSVL.

The CDR3 region is CASSLQTGRGQPQHF. The CDR3 nucleotides are TGCGCCAGCAGCCTCCAGACAGGGAGAGGCCAGCCCCAGCATTTT. This chain uses TRBV4-3 with TRBJ1-5; 7 nucleotides match TRBD1. Germline V gives CDR1 LGHNA, CDR2 YSLEER. This CDR3 region has 15 residues. V dropped 4 bases and J dropped 7; count of bases not matched to a gene: 10.

The CDR3 sequence is CASVSSVAYGYTF. The CDR3 DNA follows: TGTGCCAGCGTGAGTTCCGTCGCCTATGGCTACACCTTC. The chain recombines TRBV2 with TRBJ1-2; D is unresolved. Germline lookup yields CDR1 SNHLY and CDR2 FYNNEI. The V gene lost 8 bases and the J gene lost 4 bases, with 14 bases spanning the gap. The length of the CDR3 is 13 residues.

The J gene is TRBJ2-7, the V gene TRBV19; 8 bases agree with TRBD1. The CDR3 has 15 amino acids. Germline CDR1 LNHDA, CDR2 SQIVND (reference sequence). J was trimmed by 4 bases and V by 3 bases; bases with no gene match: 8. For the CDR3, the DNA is TGTGCCAGTAGTATCGGAACAGGGGGGAGGTACGAGCAGTACTTC. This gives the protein CASSIGTGGRYEQYF. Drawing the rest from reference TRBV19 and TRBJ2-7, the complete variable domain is DGGITQSPKYLFRKEGQNVTLSCEQNLNHDAMYWYRQDPGQGLRLIYYSQIVNDFQKGDIAEGYSVSREKKESFPLTVTSAQKNPTAFYLCASSIGTGGRYEQYFGPGTRLTVT.

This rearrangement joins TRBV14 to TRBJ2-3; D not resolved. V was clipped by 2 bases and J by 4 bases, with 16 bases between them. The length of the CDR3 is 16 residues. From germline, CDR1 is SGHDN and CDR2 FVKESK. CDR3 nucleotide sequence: TGTGCCAGCAGCCAAAGACCTACGGATGGTGCAGATACGCAGTATTTT. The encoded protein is CASSQRPTDGADTQYF.

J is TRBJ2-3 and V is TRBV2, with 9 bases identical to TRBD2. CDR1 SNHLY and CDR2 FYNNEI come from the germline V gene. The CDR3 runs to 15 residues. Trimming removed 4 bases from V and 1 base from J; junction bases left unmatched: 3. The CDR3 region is CASSGGGGRTDTQYF. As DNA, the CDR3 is TGTGCCAGCAGTGGCGGGGGGGGCCGCACAGATACGCAGTATTTT.

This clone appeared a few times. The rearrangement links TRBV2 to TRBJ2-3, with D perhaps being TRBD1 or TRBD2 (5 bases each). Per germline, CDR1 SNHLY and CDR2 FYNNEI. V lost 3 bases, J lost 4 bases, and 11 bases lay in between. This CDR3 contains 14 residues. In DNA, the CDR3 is TGTGCCAGCAGTGACCCGAAGGGACCAGATACGCAGTATTTT. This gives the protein CASSDPKGPDTQYF.

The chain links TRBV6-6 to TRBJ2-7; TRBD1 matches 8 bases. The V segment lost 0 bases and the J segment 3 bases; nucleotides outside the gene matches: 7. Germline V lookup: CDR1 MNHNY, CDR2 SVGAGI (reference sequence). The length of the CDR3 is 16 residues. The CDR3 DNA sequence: TGTGCCAGCAGTTACTCGATGACAGGGGTCGGCTACGAGCAGTACTTC. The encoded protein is CASSYSMTGVGYEQYF.

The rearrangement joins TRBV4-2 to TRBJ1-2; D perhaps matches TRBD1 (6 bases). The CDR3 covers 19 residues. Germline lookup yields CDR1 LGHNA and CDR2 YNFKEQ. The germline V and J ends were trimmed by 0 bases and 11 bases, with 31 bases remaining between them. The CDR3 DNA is TGTGCCAGCAGCCAAGATATGGTGGGGGGCGGCGTTATCGACCGGGGATACACCTTC. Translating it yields CASSQDMVGGGVIDRGYTF.

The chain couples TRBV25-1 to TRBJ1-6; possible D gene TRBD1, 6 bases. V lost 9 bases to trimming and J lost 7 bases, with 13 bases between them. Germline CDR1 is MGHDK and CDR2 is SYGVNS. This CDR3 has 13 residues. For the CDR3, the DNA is TGTGCCAGTAACCCTACAGGGAATTCACCCCTCCACTTT. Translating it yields CASNPTGNSPLHF.

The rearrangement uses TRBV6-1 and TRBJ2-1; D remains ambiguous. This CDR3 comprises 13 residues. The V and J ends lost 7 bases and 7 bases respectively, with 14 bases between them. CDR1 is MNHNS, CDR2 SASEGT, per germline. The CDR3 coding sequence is TGTGCCAGCACCACTCAAGGGTGGAATGAGCAGTTCTTC. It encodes CASTTQGWNEQFF.

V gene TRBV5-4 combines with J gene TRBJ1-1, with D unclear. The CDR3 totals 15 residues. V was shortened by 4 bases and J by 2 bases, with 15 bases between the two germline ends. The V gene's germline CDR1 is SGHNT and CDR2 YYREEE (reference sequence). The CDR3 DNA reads TGTGCCAGCAGCCATGGTCGAATCACAAACACTGAAGCTTTCTTT. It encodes CASSHGRITNTEAFF.

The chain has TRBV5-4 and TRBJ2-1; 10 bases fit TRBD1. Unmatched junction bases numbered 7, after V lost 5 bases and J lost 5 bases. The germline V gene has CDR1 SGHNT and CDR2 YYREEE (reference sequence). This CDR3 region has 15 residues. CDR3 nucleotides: TGTGCCAGCAGATGGGACAGGGGCCTGAACAATGAGCAGTTCTTC. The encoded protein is CASRWDRGLNNEQFF.

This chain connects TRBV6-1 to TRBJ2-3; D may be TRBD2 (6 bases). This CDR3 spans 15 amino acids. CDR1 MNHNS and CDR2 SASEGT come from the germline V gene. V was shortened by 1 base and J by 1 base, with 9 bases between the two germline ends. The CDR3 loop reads CASSEVTGGTDTQYF. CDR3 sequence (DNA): TGTGCCAGCAGTGAAGTAACGGGGGGCACAGATACGCAGTATTTT.

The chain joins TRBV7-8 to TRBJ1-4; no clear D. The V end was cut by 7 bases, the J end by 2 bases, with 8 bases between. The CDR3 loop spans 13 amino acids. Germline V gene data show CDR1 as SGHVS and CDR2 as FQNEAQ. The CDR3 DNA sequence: TGTGCCAGCAAATTAGACACTAATGAAAAACTGTTTTTT. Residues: CASKLDTNEKLFF.

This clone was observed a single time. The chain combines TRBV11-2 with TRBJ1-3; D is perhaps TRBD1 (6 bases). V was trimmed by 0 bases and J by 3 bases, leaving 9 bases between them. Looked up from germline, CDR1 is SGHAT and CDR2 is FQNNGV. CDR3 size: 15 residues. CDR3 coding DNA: TGTGCCAGCAGCTTAGAGGGGGCGAATGGAAACACCATATATTTT. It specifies CASSLEGANGNTIYF. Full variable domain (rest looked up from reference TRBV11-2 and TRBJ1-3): EAGVAQSPRYKIIEKRQSVAFWCNPISGHATLYWYQQILGQGPKLLIQFQNNGVVDDSQLPKDRFSAERLKGVDSTLKIQPAKLEDSAVYLCASSLEGANGNTIYFGEGSWLTVV.

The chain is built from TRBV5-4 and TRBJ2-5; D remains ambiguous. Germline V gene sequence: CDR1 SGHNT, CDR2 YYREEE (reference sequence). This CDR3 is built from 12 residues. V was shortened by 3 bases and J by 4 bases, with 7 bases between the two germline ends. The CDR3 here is CASSSSLETQYF. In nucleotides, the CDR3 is TGTGCCAGCAGCTCCTCGCTAGAGACCCAGTACTTC. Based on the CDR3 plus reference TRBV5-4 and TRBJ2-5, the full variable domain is ETGVTQSPTHLIKTRGQQVTLRCSSQSGHNTVSWYQQALGQGPQFIFQYYREEENGRGNFPPRFSGLQFPNYSSELNVNALELDDSALYLCASSSSLETQYFGPGTRLLVL.

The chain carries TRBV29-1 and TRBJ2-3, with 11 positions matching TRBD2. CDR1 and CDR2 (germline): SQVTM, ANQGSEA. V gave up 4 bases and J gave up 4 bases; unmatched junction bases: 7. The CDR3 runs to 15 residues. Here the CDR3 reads CSVALTSGIADTQYF. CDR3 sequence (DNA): TGCAGCGTTGCCCTGACTAGCGGGATCGCAGATACGCAGTATTTT.

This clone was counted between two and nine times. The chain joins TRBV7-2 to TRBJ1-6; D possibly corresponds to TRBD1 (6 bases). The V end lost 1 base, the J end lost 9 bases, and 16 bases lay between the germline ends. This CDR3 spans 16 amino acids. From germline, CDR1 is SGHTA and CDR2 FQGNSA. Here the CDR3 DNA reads TGTGCCAGCAGCTTAGTCGGTCCAGGGGCGGGTTCACCCCTCCACTTT. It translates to CASSLVGPGAGSPLHF.

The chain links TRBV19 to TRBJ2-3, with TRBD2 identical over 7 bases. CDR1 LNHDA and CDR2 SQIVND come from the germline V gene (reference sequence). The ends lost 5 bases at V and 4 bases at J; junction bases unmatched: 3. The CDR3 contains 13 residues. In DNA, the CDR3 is TGTGCCAGTAGTGGGGCGGGAGCAGATACGCAGTATTTT. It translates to CASSGAGADTQYF.

CDR3 residues: CASSQNLLGNTEAFF. The CDR3, as DNA: TGCGCCAGCAGCCAGAACCTCCTTGGGAACACTGAAGCTTTCTTT. The rearrangement joins TRBV4-1 to TRBJ1-1; D unclear. Per germline, CDR1 MGHRA and CDR2 YSYEKL. Deletions cut 3 bases from V and 1 base from J, with 12 bases between. This CDR3 comprises 15 residues.

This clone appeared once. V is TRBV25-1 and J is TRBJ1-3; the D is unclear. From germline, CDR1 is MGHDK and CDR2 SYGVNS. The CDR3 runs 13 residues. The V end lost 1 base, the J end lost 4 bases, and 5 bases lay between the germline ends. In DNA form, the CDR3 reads TGTGCCAGCAGTGAATGGAACGGAAACACCATATATTTT. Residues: CASSEWNGNTIYF. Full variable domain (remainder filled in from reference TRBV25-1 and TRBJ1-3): EADIYQTPRYLVIGTGKKITLECSQTMGHDKMYWYQQDPGMELHLIHYSYGVNSTEKGDLSSESTVSRIRTEHFPLTLESARPSHTSQYLCASSEWNGNTIYFGEGSWLTVV.